This T cell receptor (beta chain) is from a study of technical replicates of blood from several donors. Generated by immunoSEQ multiplex PCR, the TCRdb table keeps only in-frame clones and is missing some. The sample records 85,000 to 100,000 clones, roughly 95% being singletons. The CDR3 length is 15 residues. V lost 2 bases, J lost 4 bases, and 5 bases stayed unmatched. This receptor was taken from a human donor in good health. The specimen sequenced was T cells isolated from PBMCs. The gene calls are TRBV23-1 and TRBJ1-2; 9 bases are a match to TRBD1. TRBV23-1 is assigned to the ORF class and has an uncertain function. The DNA of the CDR3 is TGCGCCAGCAGTCAACCTGACAGGGGGGGCTATGGCTACACCTTC. Protein: CASSQPDRGGYGYTF.